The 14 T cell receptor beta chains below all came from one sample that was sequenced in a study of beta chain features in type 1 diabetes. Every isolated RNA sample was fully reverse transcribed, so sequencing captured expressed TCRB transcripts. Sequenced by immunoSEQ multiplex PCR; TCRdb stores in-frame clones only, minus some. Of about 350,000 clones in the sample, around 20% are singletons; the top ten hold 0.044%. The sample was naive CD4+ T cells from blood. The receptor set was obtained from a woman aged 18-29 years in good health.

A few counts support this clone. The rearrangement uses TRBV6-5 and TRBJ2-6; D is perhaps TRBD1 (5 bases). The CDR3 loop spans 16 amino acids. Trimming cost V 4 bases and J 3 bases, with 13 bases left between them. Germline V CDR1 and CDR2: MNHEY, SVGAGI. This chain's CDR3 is CASSWGAGFGANVLTF. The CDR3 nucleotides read TGTGCCAGCAGTTGGGGCGCAGGATTTGGGGCCAACGTCCTGACTTTC.

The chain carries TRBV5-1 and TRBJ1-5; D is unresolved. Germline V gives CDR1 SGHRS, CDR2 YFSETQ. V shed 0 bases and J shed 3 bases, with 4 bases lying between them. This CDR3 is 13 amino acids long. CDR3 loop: CASSLDINQPQHF. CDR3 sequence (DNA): TGCGCCAGCAGCTTGGACATCAATCAGCCCCAGCATTTT.

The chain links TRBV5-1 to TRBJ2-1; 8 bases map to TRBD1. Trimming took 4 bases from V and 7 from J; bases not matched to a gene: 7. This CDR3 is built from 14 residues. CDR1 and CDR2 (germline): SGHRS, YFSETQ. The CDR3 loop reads CASSQGALGNEQFF. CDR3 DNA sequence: TGCGCCAGCAGCCAGGGGGCTTTGGGGAATGAGCAGTTCTTC.

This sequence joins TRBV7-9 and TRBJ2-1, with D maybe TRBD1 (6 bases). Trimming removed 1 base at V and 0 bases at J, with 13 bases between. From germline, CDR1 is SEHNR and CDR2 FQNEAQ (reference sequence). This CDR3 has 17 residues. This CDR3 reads CASSLGGPGSSYNEQFF. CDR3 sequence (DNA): TGTGCCAGCAGCTTAGGGGGGCCGGGAAGCTCCTACAATGAGCAGTTCTTC.

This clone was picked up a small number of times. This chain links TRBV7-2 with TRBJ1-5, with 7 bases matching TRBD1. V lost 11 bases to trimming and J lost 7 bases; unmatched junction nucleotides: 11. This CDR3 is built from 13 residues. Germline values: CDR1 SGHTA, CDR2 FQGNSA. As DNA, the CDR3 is TGTGCCGGCGCGGACAGGTCGGGCCAGCCCCAGCATTTT. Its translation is CAGADRSGQPQHF.

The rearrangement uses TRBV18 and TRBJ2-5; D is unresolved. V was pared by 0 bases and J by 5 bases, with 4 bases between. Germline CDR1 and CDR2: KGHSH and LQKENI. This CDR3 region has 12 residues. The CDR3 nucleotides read TGTGCCAGCTCACCACCGGAGGAGACCCAGTACTTC. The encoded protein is CASSPPEETQYF.

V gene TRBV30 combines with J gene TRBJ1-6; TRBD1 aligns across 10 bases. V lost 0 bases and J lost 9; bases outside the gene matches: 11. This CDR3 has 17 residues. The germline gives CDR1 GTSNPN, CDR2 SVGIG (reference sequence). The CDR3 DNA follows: TGTGCCTGGAGTGTACTCGGGGGGGACAGGGGTGGTTCACCCCTCCACTTT. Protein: CAWSVLGGDRGGSPLHF.

The DNA for the CDR3 is TGTGCCAGCAGCTTTGGCAGGGCCTCCTACGAGCAGTACTTC. Protein sequence: CASSFGRASYEQYF. The chain is built from TRBV5-5 and TRBJ2-7; TRBD1 is a possible D gene (5 bases). The CDR3 consists of 14 residues. Trimming stripped 2 bases from V and 0 bases from J, with 9 bases between. CDR1 is SGHKS and CDR2 is YYEKEE in the germline V gene (reference sequence).

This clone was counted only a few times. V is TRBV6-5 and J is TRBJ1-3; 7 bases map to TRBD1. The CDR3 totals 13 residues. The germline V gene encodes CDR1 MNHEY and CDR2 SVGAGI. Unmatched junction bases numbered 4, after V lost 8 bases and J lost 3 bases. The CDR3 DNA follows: TGTGCCAGCGAGGGGGCTGGTGGAAACACCATATATTTT. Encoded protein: CASEGAGGNTIYF.

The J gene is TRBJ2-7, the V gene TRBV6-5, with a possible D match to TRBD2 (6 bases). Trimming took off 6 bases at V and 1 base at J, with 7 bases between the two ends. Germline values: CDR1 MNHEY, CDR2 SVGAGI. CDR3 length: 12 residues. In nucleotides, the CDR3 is TGTGCCAGCAGGGGAGGATCCTACGAGCAGTACTTC. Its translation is CASRGGSYEQYF.

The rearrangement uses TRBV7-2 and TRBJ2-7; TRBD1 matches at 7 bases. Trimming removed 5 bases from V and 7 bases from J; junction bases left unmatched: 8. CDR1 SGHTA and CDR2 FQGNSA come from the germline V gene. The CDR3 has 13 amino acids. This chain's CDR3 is CASSPGGTGEQYF. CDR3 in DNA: TGTGCCAGCAGCCCAGGGGGAACTGGGGAGCAGTACTTC.

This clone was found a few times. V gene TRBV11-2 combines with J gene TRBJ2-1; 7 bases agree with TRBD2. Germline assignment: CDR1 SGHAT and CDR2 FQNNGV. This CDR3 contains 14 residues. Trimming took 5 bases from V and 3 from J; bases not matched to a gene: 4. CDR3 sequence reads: CASSRTRRYNEQFF. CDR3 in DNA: TGTGCCAGCAGCCGGACTAGGCGCTACAATGAGCAGTTCTTC.

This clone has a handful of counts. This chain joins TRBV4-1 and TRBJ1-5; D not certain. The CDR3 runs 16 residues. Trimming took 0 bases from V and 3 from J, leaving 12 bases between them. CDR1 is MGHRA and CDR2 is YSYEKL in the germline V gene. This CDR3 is CASSQEGGGYNQPQHF. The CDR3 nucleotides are TGCGCCAGCAGCCAAGAAGGAGGTGGTTACAATCAGCCCCAGCATTTT.

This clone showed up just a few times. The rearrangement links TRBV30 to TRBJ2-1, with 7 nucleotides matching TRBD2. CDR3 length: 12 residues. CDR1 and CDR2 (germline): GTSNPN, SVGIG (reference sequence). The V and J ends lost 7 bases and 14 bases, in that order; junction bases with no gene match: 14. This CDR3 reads CASRGEGRDKFF. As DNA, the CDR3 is TGTGCCTCTCGGGGGGAGGGCCGGGATAAGTTCTTC.